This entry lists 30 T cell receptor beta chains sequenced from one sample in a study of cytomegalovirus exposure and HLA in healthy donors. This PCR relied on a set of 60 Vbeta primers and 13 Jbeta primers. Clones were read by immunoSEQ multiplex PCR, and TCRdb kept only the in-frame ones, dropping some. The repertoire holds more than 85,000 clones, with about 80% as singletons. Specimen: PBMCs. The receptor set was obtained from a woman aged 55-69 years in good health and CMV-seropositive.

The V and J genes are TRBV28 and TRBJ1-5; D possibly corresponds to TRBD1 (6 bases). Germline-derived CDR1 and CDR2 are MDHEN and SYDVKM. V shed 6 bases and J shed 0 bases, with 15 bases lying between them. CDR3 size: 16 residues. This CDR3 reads CASSPSRGNSNQPQHF. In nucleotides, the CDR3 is TGTGCCAGCAGCCCTTCAAGGGGGAATAGCAATCAGCCCCAGCATTTT.

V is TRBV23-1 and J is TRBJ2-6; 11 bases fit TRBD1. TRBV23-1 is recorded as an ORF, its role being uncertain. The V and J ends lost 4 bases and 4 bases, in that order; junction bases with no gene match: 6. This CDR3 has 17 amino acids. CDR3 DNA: TGCGCCAGCAGTCGGACAGGGGGCGCTTCAGGGGCCAACGTCCTGACTTTC. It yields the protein CASSRTGGASGANVLTF.

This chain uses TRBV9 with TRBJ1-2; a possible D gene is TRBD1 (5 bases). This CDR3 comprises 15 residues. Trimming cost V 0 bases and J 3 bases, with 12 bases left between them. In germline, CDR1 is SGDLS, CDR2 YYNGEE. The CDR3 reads CASSVGGRSDYGYTF. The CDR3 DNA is TGTGCCAGCAGCGTAGGGGGGAGGTCGGACTATGGCTACACCTTC.

The DNA of the CDR3 is TGTGCCAGCAGTTACTGGGAGACGAACACCGGGGAGCTGTTTTTT. As protein: CASSYWETNTGELFF. The genes are TRBV6-5 and TRBJ2-2; tentative D call: TRBD2 (5 bases). Per the germline V gene, CDR1 is MNHEY and CDR2 is SVGAGI. Trimming pared 1 base from V and 0 bases from J, leaving 6 bases between. The CDR3 has 15 residues.

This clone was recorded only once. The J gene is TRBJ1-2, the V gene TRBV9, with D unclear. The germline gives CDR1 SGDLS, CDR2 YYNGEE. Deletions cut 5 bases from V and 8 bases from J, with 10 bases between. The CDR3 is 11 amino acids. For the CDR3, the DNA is TGTGCCAGCAGTCGATTAGCCGGCTACACCTTC. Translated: CASSRLAGYTF. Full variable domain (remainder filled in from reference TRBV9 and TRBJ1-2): DSGVTQTPKHLITATGQRVTLRCSPRSGDLSVYWYQQSLDQGLQFLIQYYNGEERAKGNILERFSAQQFPDLHSELNLSSLELGDSALYFCASSRLAGYTFGSGTRLTVV.

The CDR3 sequence is CASSKNTIYF. CDR3 sequence (DNA): TGTGCCAGCAGTAAAAACACCATATATTTT. The genes are TRBV11-2 and TRBJ1-3; unclear D gene. V lost 6 bases and J lost 6, with 3 bases in between. The V gene's germline CDR1 is SGHAT and CDR2 FQNNGV. The CDR3 covers 10 residues. Based on the CDR3 plus reference TRBV11-2 and TRBJ1-3, the full variable domain is EAGVAQSPRYKIIEKRQSVAFWCNPISGHATLYWYQQILGQGPKLLIQFQNNGVVDDSQLPKDRFSAERLKGVDSTLKIQPAKLEDSAVYLCASSKNTIYFGEGSWLTVV.

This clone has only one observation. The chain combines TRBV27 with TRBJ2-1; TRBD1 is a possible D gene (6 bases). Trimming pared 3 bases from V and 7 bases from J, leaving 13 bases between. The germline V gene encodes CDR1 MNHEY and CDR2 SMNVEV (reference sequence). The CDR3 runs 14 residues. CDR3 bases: TGTGCCAGCAGTTTGGCACAGGGAAGGAATGAGCAGTTCTTC. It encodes CASSLAQGRNEQFF.

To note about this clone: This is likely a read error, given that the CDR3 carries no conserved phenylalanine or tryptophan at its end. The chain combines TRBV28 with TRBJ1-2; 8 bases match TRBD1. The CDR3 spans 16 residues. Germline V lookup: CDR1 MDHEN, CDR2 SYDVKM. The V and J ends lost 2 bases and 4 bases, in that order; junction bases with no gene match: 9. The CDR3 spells CASSLPGGQAIYGYTL. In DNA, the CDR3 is TGTGCCAGCAGTTTACCCGGGGGACAGGCCATCTATGGCTACACCCTC.

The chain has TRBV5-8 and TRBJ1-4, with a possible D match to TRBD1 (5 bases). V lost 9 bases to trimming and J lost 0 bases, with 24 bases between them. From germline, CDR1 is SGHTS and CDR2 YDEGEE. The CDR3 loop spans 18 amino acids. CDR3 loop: CATTSRAGLKATNEKLFF. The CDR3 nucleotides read TGTGCCACCACATCTAGGGCAGGGCTCAAAGCAACTAATGAAAAACTGTTTTTT.

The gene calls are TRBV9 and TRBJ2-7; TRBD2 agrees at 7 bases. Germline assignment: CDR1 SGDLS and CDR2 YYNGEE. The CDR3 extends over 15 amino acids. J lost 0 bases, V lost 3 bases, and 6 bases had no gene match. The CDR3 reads CASSALSGYSYEQYF. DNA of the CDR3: TGTGCCAGCAGCGCTCTTAGCGGGTACTCCTACGAGCAGTACTTC.

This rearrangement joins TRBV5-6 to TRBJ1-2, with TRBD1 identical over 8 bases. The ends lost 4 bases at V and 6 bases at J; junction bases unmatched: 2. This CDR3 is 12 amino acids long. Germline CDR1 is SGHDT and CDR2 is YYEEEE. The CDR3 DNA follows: TGTGCCAGCAGCATGACAGGGGATGGCTACACCTTC. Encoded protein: CASSMTGDGYTF. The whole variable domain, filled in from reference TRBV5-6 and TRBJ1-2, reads DAGVTQSPTHLIKTRGQQVTLRCSPKSGHDTVSWYQQALGQGPQFIFQYYEEEERQRGNFPDRFSGHQFPNYSSELNVNALLLGDSALYLCASSMTGDGYTFGSGTRLTVV.

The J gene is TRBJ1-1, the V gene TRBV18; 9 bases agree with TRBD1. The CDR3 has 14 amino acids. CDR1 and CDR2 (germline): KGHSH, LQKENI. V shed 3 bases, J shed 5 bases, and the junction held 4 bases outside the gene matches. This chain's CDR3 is CASSPGQGKTEAFF. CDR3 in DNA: TGTGCCAGCTCACCTGGACAGGGGAAAACTGAAGCTTTCTTT.

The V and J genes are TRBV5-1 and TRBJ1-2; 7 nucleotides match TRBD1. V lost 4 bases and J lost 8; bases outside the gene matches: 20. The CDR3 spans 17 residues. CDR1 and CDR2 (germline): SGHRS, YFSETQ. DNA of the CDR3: TGCGCCAGCAGCCCAGGGGGAAGGTGGGGGCAACGTGGCGGCTACACCTTC. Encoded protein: CASSPGGRWGQRGGYTF.

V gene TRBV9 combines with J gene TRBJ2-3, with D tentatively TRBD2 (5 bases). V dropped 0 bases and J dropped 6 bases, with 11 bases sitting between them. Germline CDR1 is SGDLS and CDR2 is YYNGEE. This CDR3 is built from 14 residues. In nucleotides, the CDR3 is TGTGCCAGCAGCGTAGGTCTAGCAGCTGATACGCAGTATTTT. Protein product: CASSVGLAADTQYF.

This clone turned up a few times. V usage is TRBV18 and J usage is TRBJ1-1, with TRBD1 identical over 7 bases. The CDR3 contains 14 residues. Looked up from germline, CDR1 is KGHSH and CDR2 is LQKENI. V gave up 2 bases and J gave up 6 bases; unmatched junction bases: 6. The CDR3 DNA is TGTGCCAGCTCACCAGACAGGGACGGGGCTGAAGCTTTCTTT. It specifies CASSPDRDGAEAFF.

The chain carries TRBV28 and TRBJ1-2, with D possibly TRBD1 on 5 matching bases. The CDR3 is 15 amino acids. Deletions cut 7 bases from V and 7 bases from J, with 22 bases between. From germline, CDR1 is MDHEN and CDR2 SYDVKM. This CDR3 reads CASNLGSGQRAGYTF. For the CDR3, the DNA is TGTGCCAGCAACCTAGGGTCAGGACAACGGGCTGGCTACACCTTC.

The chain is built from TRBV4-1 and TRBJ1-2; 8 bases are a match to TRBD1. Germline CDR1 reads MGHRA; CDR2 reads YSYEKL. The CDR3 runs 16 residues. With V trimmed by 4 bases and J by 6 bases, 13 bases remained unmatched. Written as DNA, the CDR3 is TGCGCCAGCAGCCCCCGCTTCAATACAGGGGGAGATGGCTACACCTTC. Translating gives CASSPRFNTGGDGYTF.

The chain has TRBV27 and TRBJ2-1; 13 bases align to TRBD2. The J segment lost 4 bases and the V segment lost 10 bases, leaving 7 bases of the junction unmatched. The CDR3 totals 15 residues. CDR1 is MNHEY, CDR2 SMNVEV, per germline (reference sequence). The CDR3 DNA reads TGTGCCACGTTAAAACTAGCGGGAGGGTACAATGAGCAGTTCTTC. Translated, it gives CATLKLAGGYNEQFF.

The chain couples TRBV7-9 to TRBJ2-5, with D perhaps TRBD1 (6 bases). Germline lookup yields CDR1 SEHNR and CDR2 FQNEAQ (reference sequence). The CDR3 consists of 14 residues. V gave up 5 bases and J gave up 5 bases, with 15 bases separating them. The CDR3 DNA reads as TGTGCCAGCAGCCCTCAGGGGCGTCGCGAGACCCAGTACTTC. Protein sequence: CASSPQGRRETQYF. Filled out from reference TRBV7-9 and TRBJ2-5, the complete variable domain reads DTGVSQNPRHKITKRGQNVTFRCDPISEHNRLYWYRQTLGQGPEFLTYFQNEAQLEKSRLLSDRFSAERPKGSFSTLEIQRTEQGDSAMYLCASSPQGRRETQYFGPGTRLLVL.

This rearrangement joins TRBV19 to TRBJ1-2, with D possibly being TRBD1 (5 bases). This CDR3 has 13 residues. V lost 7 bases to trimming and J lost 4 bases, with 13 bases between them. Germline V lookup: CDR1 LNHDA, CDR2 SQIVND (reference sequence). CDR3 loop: CASKEGPLYGYTF. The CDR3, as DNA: TGTGCCAGTAAGGAGGGGCCCCTCTATGGCTACACCTTC.

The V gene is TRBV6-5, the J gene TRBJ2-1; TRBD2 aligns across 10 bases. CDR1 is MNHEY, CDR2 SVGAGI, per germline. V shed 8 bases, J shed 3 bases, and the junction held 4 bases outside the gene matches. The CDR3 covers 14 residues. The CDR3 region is CASCRTSGYNEQFF. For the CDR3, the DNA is TGTGCCAGCTGCCGGACTAGCGGCTACAATGAGCAGTTCTTC.

The CDR3 reads CASSRESTSGYEQYF. Here the CDR3 DNA reads TGTGCCAGCAGCCGGGAATCGACTAGCGGCTACGAGCAGTACTTC. The chain links TRBV6-5 to TRBJ2-7, with TRBD2 matching over 9 bases. CDR1 is MNHEY and CDR2 is SVGAGI in the germline V gene. The CDR3 runs 15 residues. Losses at the gene ends were 6 bases for V and 3 bases for J; bases not matched to a gene: 9.

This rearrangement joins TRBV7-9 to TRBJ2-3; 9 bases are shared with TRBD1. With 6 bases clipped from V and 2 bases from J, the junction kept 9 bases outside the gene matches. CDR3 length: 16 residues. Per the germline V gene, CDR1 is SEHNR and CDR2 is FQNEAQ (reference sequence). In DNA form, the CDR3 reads TGTGCCAGCAGTACTACAGGGGGCTCTGCCACAGATACGCAGTATTTT. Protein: CASSTTGGSATDTQYF. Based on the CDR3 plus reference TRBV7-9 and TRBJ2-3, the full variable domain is DTGVSQNPRHKITKRGQNVTFRCDPISEHNRLYWYRQTLGQGPEFLTYFQNEAQLEKSRLLSDRFSAERPKGSFSTLEIQRTEQGDSAMYLCASSTTGGSATDTQYFGPGTRLTVL.

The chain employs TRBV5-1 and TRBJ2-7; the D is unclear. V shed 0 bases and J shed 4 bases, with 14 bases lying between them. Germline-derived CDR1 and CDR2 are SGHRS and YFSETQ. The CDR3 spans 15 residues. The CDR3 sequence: CASSLDGGNPYEQYF. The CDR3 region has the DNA TGCGCCAGCAGCTTGGATGGCGGAAACCCTTACGAGCAGTACTTC.

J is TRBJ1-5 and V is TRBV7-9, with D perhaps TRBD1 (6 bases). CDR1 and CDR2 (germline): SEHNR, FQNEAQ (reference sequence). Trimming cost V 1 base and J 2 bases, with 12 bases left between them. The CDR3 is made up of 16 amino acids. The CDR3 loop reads CASSLDPGAGNQPQHF. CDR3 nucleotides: TGTGCCAGCAGCTTAGACCCAGGGGCCGGCAATCAGCCCCAGCATTTT.

As DNA, the CDR3 is TGTGCCAGCAGCCAAGTAACGGTTTGGAGGGCGACAGATACGCAGTATTTT. Residues: CASSQVTVWRATDTQYF. The chain uses TRBV14 and TRBJ2-3; perhaps TRBD2 as D (6 bases). The CDR3 sequence is 17 residues long. V lost 1 base and J 3 bases, leaving 17 bases between the germline ends. The germline V gene has CDR1 SGHDN and CDR2 FVKESK.

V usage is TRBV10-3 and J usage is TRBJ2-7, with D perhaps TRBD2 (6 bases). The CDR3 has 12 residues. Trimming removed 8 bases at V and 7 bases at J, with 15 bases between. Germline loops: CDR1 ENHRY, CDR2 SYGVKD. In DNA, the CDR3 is TGTGCCATCTCGGGGCCCGGGGGTGAGCAGTACTTC. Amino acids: CAISGPGGEQYF.

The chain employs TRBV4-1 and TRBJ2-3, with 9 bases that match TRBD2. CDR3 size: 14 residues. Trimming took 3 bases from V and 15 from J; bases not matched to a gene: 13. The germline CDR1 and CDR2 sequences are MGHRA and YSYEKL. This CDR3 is CASSQDRGTSTDYF. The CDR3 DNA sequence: TGCGCCAGCAGCCAGGATAGGGGGACTAGCACCGATTATTTT.

The CDR3 coding sequence is TGCAGTGCTAGCATCTCTAATACGCAGTATTTT. The encoded protein is CSASISNTQYF. The chain couples TRBV20-1 to TRBJ2-3, with D unresolved. This CDR3 contains 11 residues. Trimming removed 3 bases at V and 7 bases at J, with 8 bases between. CDR1 is DFQATT and CDR2 is SNEGSKA in the germline V gene (reference sequence).

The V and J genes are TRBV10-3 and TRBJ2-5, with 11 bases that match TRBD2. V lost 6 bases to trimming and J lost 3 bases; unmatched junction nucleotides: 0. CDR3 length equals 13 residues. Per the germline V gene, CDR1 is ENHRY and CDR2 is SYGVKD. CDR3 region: CAIRLAGEETQYF. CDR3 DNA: TGTGCCATCAGACTAGCGGGAGAAGAGACCCAGTACTTC.